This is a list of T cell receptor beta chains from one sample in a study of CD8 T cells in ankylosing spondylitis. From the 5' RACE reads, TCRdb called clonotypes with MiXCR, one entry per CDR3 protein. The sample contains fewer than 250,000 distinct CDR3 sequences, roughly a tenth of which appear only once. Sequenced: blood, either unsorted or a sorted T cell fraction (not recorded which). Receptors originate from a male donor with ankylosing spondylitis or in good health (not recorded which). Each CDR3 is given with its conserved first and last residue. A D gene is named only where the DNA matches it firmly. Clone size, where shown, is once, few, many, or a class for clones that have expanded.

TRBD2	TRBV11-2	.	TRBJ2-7	TGTGCCAGCAGCACCGGGACTAGCGGGGGGTACGAGCAGTACTTC	CASSTGTSGGYEQYF
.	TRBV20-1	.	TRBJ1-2	TGCAGTGCTAGAGCAATGGAGGGGGACTATGGCTACACCTTC	CSARAMEGDYGYTF
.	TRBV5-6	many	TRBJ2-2	TGTGCCAGCAGCCCCCGACCCGGGGAGCTGTTTTTT	CASSPRPGELFF
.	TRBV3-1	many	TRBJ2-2	TGTGCCAGCACCCGTAAGACAATGATCACCGGGGAGCTGTTTTTT	CASTRKTMITGELFF
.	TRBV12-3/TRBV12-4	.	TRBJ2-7	TGTGCCAGCAGTTTGAGGGCCAATATGGGGCGGAACGAGCAGTACTTC	CASSLRANMGRNEQYF
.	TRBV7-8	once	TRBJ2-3	TGTGCCACGGCAGCGGTAACAGATACGCAGTATTTT	CATAAVTDTQYF
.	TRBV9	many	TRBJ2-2	TGTGCCAGCAGCGTAGAGGTGGGGAACACCGGGGAGCTGTTTTTT	CASSVEVGNTGELFF
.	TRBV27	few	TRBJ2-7	TGTGCCAACTTGGCCAACTCGAGCTCCTACGAGCAGTACTTC	CANLANSSSYEQYF
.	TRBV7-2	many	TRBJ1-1	TGTGCCAGCAGCTTAGCCCCAGTCAAGCCTGGCACTGAAGCTTTCTTT	CASSLAPVKPGTEAFF
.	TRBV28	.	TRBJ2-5	TGTGCCAGCAGTTTATATAGTGAGACCCAGTACTTC	CASSLYSETQYF
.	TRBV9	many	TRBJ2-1	TGTGCCAGCAGCGTAGTCGCTAGCGAGATCAATGAGCAGTTCTTC	CASSVVASEINEQFF
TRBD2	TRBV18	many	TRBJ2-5	TGTGCCAGCTCACCAACGCCTAGCGGAAAAGAGACCCAGTACTTC	CASSPTPSGKETQYF
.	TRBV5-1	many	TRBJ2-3	TGCGCCAGCAGCTTGGGGGGTAGCGGAGCAGATACGCAGTATTTT	CASSLGGSGADTQYF
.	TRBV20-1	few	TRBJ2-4	TGCAGTGCCAGAGACGGAGTTTTAGTAGACATTCAGTACTTC	CSARDGVLVDIQYF
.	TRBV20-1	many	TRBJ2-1	TGCAGTGCTAGTCTCCGGGACGGACAGCAGTTCTTC	CSASLRDGQQFF
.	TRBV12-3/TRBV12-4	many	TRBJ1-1	TGTGCCAGCAGTTTAGGGTTAGGGGTCGGGAACACTGAAGCTTTCTTT	CASSLGLGVGNTEAFF
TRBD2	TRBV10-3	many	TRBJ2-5	TGTGCCCTTAGCCCTAGCGGGAGACAAGAGACCCAGTACTTC	CALSPSGRQETQYF
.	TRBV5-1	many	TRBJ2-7	TGCGCCAGCAGGAGACAGGTTTCGTTCGAGCAGTACTTC	CASRRQVSFEQYF
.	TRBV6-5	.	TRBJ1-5	TGTGCCAGCAGTTACGATTCGAGGGTTCCCTCAAGCAATCAGCCCCAGCATTTT	CASSYDSRVPSSNQPQHF
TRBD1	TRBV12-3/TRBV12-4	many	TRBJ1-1	TGTGCCAGCAGTCCCCGGACAGGGGGGAACACTGAAGCTTTCTTT	CASSPRTGGNTEAFF
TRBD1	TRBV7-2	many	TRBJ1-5	TGTGCCAGCAGGATTGACGGGACAGGGCTGTGGAATCAGCCCCAGCATTTT	CASRIDGTGLWNQPQHF
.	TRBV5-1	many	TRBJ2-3	TGCGCCAGCAGCTTGACGGGGAACCCGACAGATACGCAGTATTTT	CASSLTGNPTDTQYF
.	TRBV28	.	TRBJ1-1	TGTGCCAGCAGTTGGGTGACAAGGGGCGCTTTCTTT	CASSWVTRGAFF
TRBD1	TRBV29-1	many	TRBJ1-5	TGCAGCGTTGGTCGGGACAGAGATCAGCCCCAGCATTTT	CSVGRDRDQPQHF
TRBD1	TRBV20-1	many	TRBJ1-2	TGCAGTGCTAGAGGCGACGGGACAGGAGTCAATGGCTACACCTTC	CSARGDGTGVNGYTF
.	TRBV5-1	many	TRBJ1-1	TGCGCCAGCAGCTTGCAGCAGAACACTGAAGCTTTCTTT	CASSLQQNTEAFF
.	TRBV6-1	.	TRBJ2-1	TGTGCCAGCAGTGAAGCGCTGGGGCGGGGCTACAATGAGCAGTTCTTC	CASSEALGRGYNEQFF
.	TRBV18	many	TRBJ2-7	TGTGCCAGCTCACCACCGTCGGGTATCTACGAGCAGTACTTC	CASSPPSGIYEQYF
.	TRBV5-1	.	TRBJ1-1	TGCGCCAGCAGGGATGAGTCCATGAACACTGAAGCTTTCTTT	CASRDESMNTEAFF
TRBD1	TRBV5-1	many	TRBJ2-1	TGCGCCAGCAGCTCCGGACAGGGTGTCGATGAGCAGTTCTTC	CASSSGQGVDEQFF
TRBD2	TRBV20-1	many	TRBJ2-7	TGCAGTGCTGGAGGGACTAGTGAGCAGCAGTACTTC	CSAGGTSEQQYF
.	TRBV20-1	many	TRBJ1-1	TGCAGTGCGTTCAGGGGTTACACTGAAGCTTTCTTT	CSAFRGYTEAFF
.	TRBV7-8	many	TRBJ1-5	TGTGCCAGCAGCTTAGTACGACACCTCCCGGATCAGCCCCAGCATTTT	CASSLVRHLPDQPQHF
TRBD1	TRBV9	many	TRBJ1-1	TGTGCCAGCAGCACAACAGGGGGCGAGAACACTGAAGCTTTCTTT	CASSTTGGENTEAFF
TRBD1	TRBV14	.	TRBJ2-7	TGTGCCAGCACCCTTGGGGACAGGGGCTACGAGCAGTACTTC	CASTLGDRGYEQYF
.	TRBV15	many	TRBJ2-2	TGTGCCACCAGCAGAGGAAGCACCGGGGAGCTGTTTTTT	CATSRGSTGELFF
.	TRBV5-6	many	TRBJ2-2	TGTGCCAGCAGCTGGACTGGGGGAAACACCGGGGAGCTGTTTTTT	CASSWTGGNTGELFF
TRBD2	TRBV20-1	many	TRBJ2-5	TGCAGTGCCGCGCGGGGGGGACAAGAGACCCAGTACTTC	CSAARGGQETQYF
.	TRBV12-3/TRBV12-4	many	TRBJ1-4	TGTGCCAGCAGTTTAGATGGGGGTGAAAAACTGTTTTTT	CASSLDGGEKLFF
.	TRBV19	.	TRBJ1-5	TGTGCCAGTAACCAACAGGGACGAGATCAGCCCCAGCATTTT	CASNQQGRDQPQHF
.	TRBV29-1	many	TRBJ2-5	TGCAGCGTTGCTCCGGGGGTTCAAGAGACCCAGTACTTC	CSVAPGVQETQYF
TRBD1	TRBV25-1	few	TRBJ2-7	TGTGCCAGCAGTGACACAGGGGCCGGTGGGTCCTACGAGCAGTACTTC	CASSDTGAGGSYEQYF
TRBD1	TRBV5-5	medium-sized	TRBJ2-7	TGTGCCAGCAGCTTACCGGGACAGTTACTGGACGAGCAGTACTTC	CASSLPGQLLDEQYF
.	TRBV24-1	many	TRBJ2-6	TGTGCCACCAGTGAGGGCAGGTTCTCTGGGGCCAACGTCCTGACTTTC	CATSEGRFSGANVLTF
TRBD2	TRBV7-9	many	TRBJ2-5	TGTGCCAGCAGCCCAGGACTAGCGGGGGGTCTAGAGACCCAGTACTTC	CASSPGLAGGLETQYF
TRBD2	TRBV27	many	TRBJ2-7	TGTGCCAGCAGTGCTTGGACTAGCGGGGGCCCTTTCTACGAGCAGTACTTC	CASSAWTSGGPFYEQYF
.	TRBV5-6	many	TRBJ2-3	TGTGCCAGCAGCTTCAGGGCCCTGGGGACAGATACGCAGTATTTT	CASSFRALGTDTQYF
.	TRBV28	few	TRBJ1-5	TGTGCCAGCAGTAATCCTGGGGGGCTTGGTCAGCCCCAGCATTTT	CASSNPGGLGQPQHF
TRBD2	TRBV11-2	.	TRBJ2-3	TGTGCCAGCAGGACTAGCGGGGAGGCAGATACGCAGTATTTT	CASRTSGEADTQYF
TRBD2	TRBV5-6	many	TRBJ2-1	TGTGCCAGCAGCTTGGCCGGAGGGGACTACCAGTTCTTC	CASSLAGGDYQFF
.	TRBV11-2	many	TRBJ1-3	TGTGCCAGCAGCTCCATCTCTGGAAACACCATATATTTT	CASSSISGNTIYF
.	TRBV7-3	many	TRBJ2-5	TGTGCCAGCAGCTCCTCCTCGGGGAAGGGGGCCCAGTACTTC	CASSSSSGKGAQYF
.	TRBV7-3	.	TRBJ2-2	TGTGCCAGCAGCTTAGTGGGTAGCGGGAACACCGGGGAGCTGTTTTTT	CASSLVGSGNTGELFF